This T cell receptor beta chain was found in a study of CD8 T cells in ankylosing spondylitis. The study, taken as a whole, reports: In reactive arthritis synovial fluid and blood, some motif variants had been reported before. The study looked at matched synovial fluid samples from ankylosing spondylitis patients. Disease-linked clones were reported to be significantly enriched there. A motif of under ten highly homologous TCR beta variants was seen as apparently characteristic of ankylosing spondylitis blood.

Molecular-barcoded quantitative 5'-RACE produced these TCR beta libraries. MiXCR was run by TCRdb on the 5' RACE reads, yielding one entry per CDR3 protein. The sample comprises fewer than 500,000 distinct CDR3 sequences, 25% to 30% of which are singletons, and roughly 1% rests with the top ten. This clonotype was recorded a few times. The antigen is unknown. V was pared by 3 bases and J by 5 bases, with 7 bases between. This CDR3 spans 12 amino acids. Germline V gene sequence: CDR1 SGHAT, CDR2 FQNNGV. The sequencing input was blood, either unsorted or a sorted T cell fraction (not recorded which). The rearrangement uses TRBV11-2 and TRBJ2-5; D uncertain. The clonotype comes from a male donor with ankylosing spondylitis. In DNA form, the CDR3 reads TGTGCCAGCAGCTTTGAACGGGAGACCCAGTACTTC. It is translated as CASSFERETQYF.